Each of the 20 T cell receptor beta chains below was sequenced from the same sample in a study of HIV-infected children after antiretroviral therapy interruption. Treatment described: PENTA 11 planned treatment interruption arm or continuous ART arm. RNA-based 3' RACE libraries used unique molecular identifiers. TCRdb reprocessed the 3' RACE reads via MiXCR and lists one record per CDR3 protein. The table shows about 83,000 distinct CDR3 sequences, with roughly 6.4% occurring only once. The sample here was CD45RA+ CD4+ T cells from PBMCs, pooled from several time points, taken from a donor given antiretroviral therapy, either interrupted or continuous. Subset described: naive CD4+ CD45RA+ CD45RO- T cells. The origin of the receptors is a pool of human donors with HIV.

The sample holds many counts of this clonotype. The chain links TRBV5-1 to TRBJ2-5; 8 nucleotides align to TRBD1. There are 14 residues in the CDR3. J was trimmed by 9 bases and V by 6 bases; bases with no gene match: 13. Looked up from germline, CDR1 is SGHRS and CDR2 is YFSETQ. The CDR3 DNA sequence: TGCGCCAGCAACCAGGACAGGGCTGAGGGGGCCCAGTACTTC. Protein product: CASNQDRAEGAQYF.

This clonotype came up a few times. J is TRBJ2-1 and V is TRBV7-9; 7 bases are a match to TRBD2. The CDR3 covers 14 residues. The trim removed 1 base at V and 7 bases at J, leaving 4 bases unmatched. Germline V CDR1 and CDR2: SEHNR, FQNEAQ (reference sequence). CDR3 DNA sequence: TGTGCCAGCAGCTTAGGCTCGGGGGGTAATGAGCAGTTCTTC. Its protein is CASSLGSGGNEQFF.

This clonotype was counted ten times or more. In nucleotides, the CDR3 is TGTGCCAGCAGCCGGACCCAAGAGACCCAGTACTTC. Protein sequence: CASSRTQETQYF. The rearrangement links TRBV12-3 or TRBV12-4 to TRBJ2-5; D is unclear. V was clipped by 6 bases and J by 1 base, with 6 bases between them. The CDR3 runs 12 residues.

This clonotype was counted many times. The chain combines TRBV7-2 with TRBJ1-1; no definite D call. Germline V gene data show CDR1 as SGHTA and CDR2 as FQGNSA. The CDR3 sequence is 14 residues long. Trimming removed 5 bases at V and 4 bases at J, with 14 bases between. The CDR3 is CASSLMRVSTEAFF. The DNA of the CDR3 is TGTGCCAGCAGCCTCATGAGGGTCTCCACTGAAGCTTTCTTT.

The table lists this clonotype with many counts. This rearrangement joins TRBV11-2 to TRBJ2-5; 7 bases match TRBD2. The CDR3 is made up of 15 amino acids. CDR1 and CDR2 (germline): SGHAT, FQNNGV. V shed 1 base and J 5 bases; nucleotides not matched to a gene: 7. Written as DNA, the CDR3 is TGTGCCAGCAGCTTAGTGCGCGGGGGTAGGGAGACCCAGTACTTC. It specifies CASSLVRGGRETQYF.

Many counts were recorded for this clonotype. This CDR3 reads CASLPGAGVYEQYF. CDR3 nucleotides: TGTGCCAGCCTCCCCGGAGCCGGAGTCTACGAGCAGTACTTC. V and J are TRBV27 and TRBJ2-7; D unclear. The CDR3 consists of 14 residues. Deletions cut 8 bases from V and 3 bases from J, with 17 bases between. CDR1 and CDR2 (germline): MNHEY, SMNVEV (reference sequence).

This clonotype was seen a handful of times. The V call is TRBV19, the J call TRBJ2-3; a possible D gene is TRBD2 (6 bases). CDR3 size: 15 residues. V was trimmed by 5 bases and J by 6 bases, leaving 18 bases between them. Germline CDR1 is LNHDA and CDR2 is SQIVND (reference sequence). CDR3 DNA: TGTGCCAGTAGTTGGCGGGGTGTCGTTTCGGATACGCAGTATTTT. Its protein product is CASSWRGVVSDTQYF.

On this clonotype: At one boundary the junction diverges from the germline segment, which might be a read error. The gene calls are TRBV6-6 and TRBJ2-5; D is possibly TRBD1 or TRBD2 (5 bases each). The CDR3 has 13 residues. Germline V gene lookup returns CDR1 MNHNY and CDR2 SVGAGI (reference sequence). CDR3: CATSGGIQETQYF. The CDR3 coding sequence is TGTGCCACCAGTGGGGGTATCCAAGAGACCCAGTACTTC.

Many counts were recorded for this clonotype. The chain combines TRBV11-2 with TRBJ1-1, with unresolved D. Germline values: CDR1 SGHAT, CDR2 FQNNGV. The CDR3 runs 14 residues. Between the trimmed V and J ends, which lost 2 bases and 2 bases, there was a span of 9 bases. The CDR3 loop is CASSLYWGNTEAFF. The CDR3 region has the DNA TGTGCCAGCAGCTTATACTGGGGTAACACTGAAGCTTTCTTT.

In DNA, the CDR3 is TGTGCCAGCAGTACGCGGCGGCACACCGGGGAGCTGTTTTTT. Protein: CASSTRRHTGELFF. The V gene is TRBV6-1, the J gene TRBJ2-2; D is unresolved. Trimming shortened V by 5 bases and J by 3 bases, and 10 bases separated the two germline ends. The germline gives CDR1 MNHNS, CDR2 SASEGT. CDR3 size: 14 residues.

This clonotype was observed once. The chain employs TRBV3-1 and TRBJ1-6; TRBD1 matches 9 bases. Trimming cost V 3 bases and J 10 bases; bases outside gene matches: 7. The germline gives CDR1 LGHDT, CDR2 YNNKEL (reference sequence). This CDR3 is 15 amino acids long. The CDR3 sequence is CASSQGTGSKSPLHF. The CDR3 DNA is TGTGCCAGCAGCCAGGGGACAGGGTCCAAATCACCCCTCCACTTT. Full variable domain (missing parts from reference TRBV3-1 and TRBJ1-6): DTAVSQTPKYLVTQMGNDKSIKCEQNLGHDTMYWYKQDSKKFLKIMFSYNNKELIINETVPNRFSPKSPDKAHLNLHINSLELGDSAVYFCASSQGTGSKSPLHFGNGTRLTVT.

This clonotype was counted at least ten times. V gene TRBV4-1 combines with J gene TRBJ2-7; TRBD1 aligns across 11 bases. The V gene's germline CDR1 is MGHRA and CDR2 YSYEKL. Trimming removed 3 bases from V and 3 bases from J; junction bases left unmatched: 4. This CDR3 spans 15 amino acids. The CDR3 nucleotides are TGCGCCAGCAGCCAGGACAGGGGGCACATCTACGAGCAGTACTTC. Translated: CASSQDRGHIYEQYF.

This clonotype was seen many times. As DNA, the CDR3 is TGTGCCAGCAGGGTGGTAGGGTTTGGTGAAAAACTGTTTTTT. It codes for CASRVVGFGEKLFF. The rearrangement uses TRBV27 and TRBJ1-4; D gene ambiguous. Trimming left V 6 bases short and J 7 bases short, with 15 bases between. The CDR3 totals 14 residues. Germline V gives CDR1 MNHEY, CDR2 SMNVEV (reference sequence).

Many counts were recorded for this clonotype. This chain joins TRBV12-3 or TRBV12-4 and TRBJ2-7, with D maybe TRBD2 (7 bases). The CDR3 runs to 17 residues. V was shortened by 3 bases and J by 3 bases, with 21 bases between the two germline ends. CDR3 residues: CASSFRGVGTTGYEQYF. For the CDR3, the DNA is TGTGCCAGCAGTTTTCGGGGGGTCGGGACAACCGGCTACGAGCAGTACTTC.

The table lists this clonotype with a few counts. The rearrangement joins TRBV7-2 to TRBJ1-1; no firm D call. CDR3 length: 16 amino acids. V shed 1 base and J shed 1 base, with 13 bases lying between them. Germline CDR1 reads SGHTA; CDR2 reads FQGNSA. CDR3 coding DNA: TGTGCCAGCAGCTTAGGCCTAAGTCCCAGGAACACTGAAGCTTTCTTT. This codes for CASSLGLSPRNTEAFF.

The rearrangement uses TRBV7-8 and TRBJ1-5, with D possibly being TRBD1 (5 bases). The CDR3 is 17 residues long. With 1 base removed from V and 7 bases from J, the gap between germline ends came to 20 bases. The germline V gene has CDR1 SGHVS and CDR2 FQNEAQ. The CDR3 spells CASSLGRGSPLGQPQHF. The CDR3, as DNA: TGTGCCAGCAGCTTAGGACGGGGCTCCCCTCTGGGACAGCCCCAGCATTTT.

In this sample, this clonotype turned up many times. This chain links TRBV20-1 with TRBJ2-7; TRBD1 or TRBD2 may be the D gene (6 bases each). Germline V gene sequence: CDR1 DFQATT, CDR2 SNEGSKA (reference sequence). The CDR3 extends over 15 amino acids. With 5 bases removed from V and 1 base from J, the gap between germline ends came to 18 bases. The CDR3 loop reads CSAGLTGQSSYEQYF. The CDR3 DNA is TGCAGTGCTGGACTAACGGGACAATCATCCTACGAGCAGTACTTC.

The table lists this clonotype with a few counts. The gene calls are TRBV20-1 and TRBJ1-4, with D unclear. Trimming removed 4 bases at V and 8 bases at J, with 14 bases between. The germline gives CDR1 DFQATT, CDR2 SNEGSKA (reference sequence). The CDR3 loop spans 13 amino acids. CDR3 in amino acids: CSANDRSAEKLFF. The CDR3, as DNA: TGCAGTGCTAACGATAGGTCGGCCGAAAAACTGTTTTTT.

This clonotype appeared many times. This sequence joins TRBV28 and TRBJ2-7; D call uncertain. From germline, CDR1 is MDHEN and CDR2 SYDVKM. This CDR3 spans 13 amino acids. With 5 bases removed from V and 5 bases from J, the gap between germline ends came to 13 bases. CDR3 bases: TGTGCCAGCAGTCAGAAATTGCCCCACGAGCAGTACTTC. Protein product: CASSQKLPHEQYF.

This clonotype was counted many times. This chain links TRBV3-1 with TRBJ1-5; 11 bases match TRBD1. After removal of 2 bases from V and 6 bases from J, the junction contained 6 bases not matched to a gene. The CDR3 contains 16 residues. Per germline, CDR1 LGHDT and CDR2 YNNKEL (reference sequence). The chain's CDR3 is CASSQSPGTGGQPQHF. CDR3 in DNA: TGTGCCAGCAGCCAAAGCCCCGGGACAGGGGGTCAGCCCCAGCATTTT.